This passage covers 18 T cell receptor beta chains from one sample sequenced in a study of blood T cell repertoires in COVID-19. TCRdb's table, derived via immunoSEQ multiplex PCR, lists solely in-frame clones and lacks some. This table holds around 99,000 clones, 70% to 90% found once. The sequenced material came from peripheral blood. Receptors were obtained from a man aged 35-49 years with active or convalescent COVID-19.

The chain combines TRBV27 with TRBJ2-7; TRBD2 matches at 9 bases. The CDR3 runs 16 residues. CDR1 and CDR2 (germline): MNHEY, SMNVEV (reference sequence). The V and J ends lost 2 bases and 6 bases, in that order; junction bases with no gene match: 11. CDR3 nucleotide sequence: TGTGCCAGCAGTTTAATCTATGCGGGAGGGCCGGTCGAGCAGTACTTC. Protein product: CASSLIYAGGPVEQYF.

The chain combines TRBV5-6 with TRBJ2-7, with D possibly being TRBD2 (6 bases). V was clipped by 4 bases and J by 0 bases, with 8 bases between them. The CDR3 is 13 amino acids. The germline gives CDR1 SGHDT, CDR2 YYEEEE. DNA of the CDR3: TGTGCCAGCAGCACCGGGAGCTCCTACGAGCAGTACTTC. Translating gives CASSTGSSYEQYF. Full variable domain (missing parts from reference TRBV5-6 and TRBJ2-7): DAGVTQSPTHLIKTRGQQVTLRCSPKSGHDTVSWYQQALGQGPQFIFQYYEEEERQRGNFPDRFSGHQFPNYSSELNVNALLLGDSALYLCASSTGSSYEQYFGPGTRLTVT.

The V and J genes are TRBV5-6 and TRBJ1-2, with TRBD1 identical over 8 bases. Germline lookup yields CDR1 SGHDT and CDR2 YYEEEE. J gave up 6 bases and V 0 bases, and 10 bases lay outside the gene matches. The CDR3 totals 16 residues. As DNA, the CDR3 is TGTGCCAGCAGCTTGGTGCCCCAGACAGGGGACAATGGCTACACCTTC. Translated, it gives CASSLVPQTGDNGYTF.

V is TRBV2 and J is TRBJ1-2, with D possibly being TRBD1 (6 bases). The CDR3 is 12 amino acids. The germline gives CDR1 SNHLY, CDR2 FYNNEI. Trimming removed 9 bases at V and 10 bases at J, with 18 bases between. CDR3 sequence: CASSLTQGPYTF. CDR3 nucleotide sequence: TGTGCCAGTTCATTAACACAGGGTCCCTACACCTTC.

The chain uses TRBV15 and TRBJ2-7, with 7 nucleotides matching TRBD1. The CDR3 runs to 16 residues. V was clipped by 0 bases and J by 5 bases; unmatched bases: 10. Germline V gives CDR1 LNHNV, CDR2 YYDKDF (reference sequence). The DNA of the CDR3 is TGTGCCACCAGCAGAGATCCCAGGGGGAGAGACGACGAGCAGTACTTC. Its protein is CATSRDPRGRDDEQYF.

The CDR3 region has the DNA TGTGCCACCAGTGGTTGGGACACGCTCGAGTATGGCTACACCTTC. Protein product: CATSGWDTLEYGYTF. The chain employs TRBV24-1 and TRBJ1-2, with a weak D call TRBD1 (6 bases). This CDR3 comprises 15 residues. V lost 5 bases, J lost 5 bases, and 17 bases lay in between. Germline loops: CDR1 KGHDR, CDR2 SFDVKD.

The chain joins TRBV18 to TRBJ1-6; the D is unclear. V dropped 2 bases and J dropped 3 bases, with 8 bases sitting between them. This CDR3 has 15 residues. The germline V gene encodes CDR1 KGHSH and CDR2 LQKENI. CDR3 region: CASSPMGDYNSPLHF. The CDR3 nucleotides are TGTGCCAGCTCACCAATGGGAGACTATAATTCACCCCTCCACTTT.

The V gene is TRBV9, the J gene TRBJ2-7; D unclear. The germline V gene encodes CDR1 SGDLS and CDR2 YYNGEE. The CDR3 length is 16 residues. The V end lost 0 bases, the J end lost 2 bases, and 15 bases lay between the germline ends. Written as DNA, the CDR3 is TGTGCCAGCAGCGTAGGGCCCGCACCCCTAGCCTACGAGCAGTACTTC. It specifies CASSVGPAPLAYEQYF.

In this sample, this clone turned up once. The genes are TRBV19 and TRBJ2-2; D is uncertain. This CDR3 has 14 residues. CDR1 is LNHDA, CDR2 SQIVND, per germline (reference sequence). Trimming removed 5 bases from V and 5 bases from J, with 12 bases in between. The CDR3 DNA reads TGTGCCAGTAGTTCCCGCATAGTTACCGGGGAGCTGTTTTTT. Its translation is CASSSRIVTGELFF.

The V call is TRBV5-1, the J call TRBJ1-5; 7 positions match TRBD1. With 1 base clipped from V and 6 bases from J, the junction kept 7 bases outside the gene matches. This CDR3 comprises 15 residues. CDR1 is SGHRS and CDR2 is YFSETQ in the germline V gene. The CDR3 protein is CASSLNGQAGQPQHF. In DNA, the CDR3 is TGCGCCAGCAGCTTGAACGGACAGGCTGGTCAGCCCCAGCATTTT.

This clone was seen a single time. This chain joins TRBV27 and TRBJ1-4; D possibly corresponds to TRBD1 (6 bases). Germline CDR1 reads MNHEY; CDR2 reads SMNVEV (reference sequence). Trimming pared 5 bases from V and 8 bases from J, leaving 15 bases between. The CDR3 spans 14 residues. Here the CDR3 reads CASSRAGEREKLFF. The DNA for the CDR3 is TGTGCCAGCAGTAGGGCAGGGGAGCGGGAAAAACTGTTTTTT. Supplemented by reference TRBV27 and TRBJ1-4, the full variable domain reads EAQVTQNPRYLITVTGKKLTVTCSQNMNHEYMSWYRQDPGLGLRQIYYSMNVEVTDKGDVPEGYKVSRKEKRNFPLILESPSPNQTSLYFCASSRAGEREKLFFGSGTQLSVL.

The rearrangement uses TRBV6-1 and TRBJ2-7; TRBD2 aligns across 7 bases. Germline CDR1 reads MNHNS; CDR2 reads SASEGT. V lost 2 bases and J lost 7; bases outside the gene matches: 14. This CDR3 has 16 residues. The CDR3 bases are TGTGCCAGCAGTGAAACGTTTGCTAGCGGATCCGGAGAGCAGTACTTC. Translation: CASSETFASGSGEQYF.

This clone was detected only once. The J gene is TRBJ1-1, the V gene TRBV25-1; D ambiguous. V shed 1 base and J shed 4 bases, with 13 bases lying between them. The germline V gene has CDR1 MGHDK and CDR2 SYGVNS. This CDR3 has 15 amino acids. Here the CDR3 reads CASSESTGRVTEAFF. CDR3 sequence (DNA): TGTGCCAGCAGTGAATCGACGGGGAGGGTCACTGAAGCTTTCTTT. Full variable domain (rest looked up from reference TRBV25-1 and TRBJ1-1): EADIYQTPRYLVIGTGKKITLECSQTMGHDKMYWYQQDPGMELHLIHYSYGVNSTEKGDLSSESTVSRIRTEHFPLTLESARPSHTSQYLCASSESTGRVTEAFFGQGTRLTVV.

The genes are TRBV14 and TRBJ1-1; possibly TRBD1 for D (5 bases). Trimming removed 6 bases at V and 4 bases at J, with 9 bases between. Germline lookup yields CDR1 SGHDN and CDR2 FVKESK. There are 12 residues in the CDR3. CDR3 in amino acids: CASRGRGTEAFF. The CDR3 DNA follows: TGTGCCAGCAGGGGGCGGGGCACTGAAGCTTTCTTT.

Only one count was recorded for this clone. The V call is TRBV6-6, the J call TRBJ2-1, with D possibly being TRBD2 (5 bases). The ends were cut back, 0 bases at V and 8 bases at J, with 17 bases in the middle. The CDR3 has 16 amino acids. Germline V lookup: CDR1 MNHNY, CDR2 SVGAGI (reference sequence). As DNA, the CDR3 is TGTGCCAGCAGTTACTCGCCGGGGAATGAAGTCGATGAGCAGTTCTTC. Protein product: CASSYSPGNEVDEQFF.

The rearrangement uses TRBV2 and TRBJ2-7, with 10 nucleotides matching TRBD2. With V trimmed by 11 bases and J by 8 bases, 12 bases remained unmatched. Germline CDR1 SNHLY, CDR2 FYNNEI. The CDR3 spans 13 residues. The CDR3 spells CAGTTVAGGQQYF. CDR3 bases: TGTGCCGGAACAACGGTAGCGGGAGGTCAGCAGTACTTC. The variable domain in full, with the rest retrieved from reference TRBV2 and TRBJ2-7, is EPEVTQTPSHQVTQMGQEVILRCVPISNHLYFYWYRQILGQKVEFLVSFYNNEISEKSEIFDDQFSVERPDGSNFTLKIRSTKLEDSAMYFCAGTTVAGGQQYFGPGTRLTVT.

The rearrangement joins TRBV30 to TRBJ1-2, with 11 bases fitting TRBD1. Germline CDR1 GTSNPN, CDR2 SVGIG (reference sequence). Unmatched junction bases numbered 3, after V lost 7 bases and J lost 2 bases. The CDR3 spans 13 residues. The CDR3 spells CAFGQGANYGYTF. As DNA, the CDR3 is TGTGCCTTTGGACAGGGGGCAAACTATGGCTACACCTTC.

The J gene is TRBJ1-2, the V gene TRBV4-3; no firm D call. This CDR3 is built from 14 residues. Trimming cost V 2 bases and J 1 base, with 8 bases left between them. Looked up from germline, CDR1 is LGHNA and CDR2 is YSLEER. The CDR3 loop is CASSQRVLNYGYTF. The CDR3 nucleotides are TGCGCCAGCAGCCAAAGAGTTCTTAACTATGGCTACACCTTC.